These 32 T cell receptor beta chains share one sample of origin, sequenced in a study of blood T cells in healthy people across ages. Primers used in a second PCR of about 7 to 12 cycles were a sample-barcoded 5' primer and a J-beta primer mix. TCRdb itself ran the 5' RACE reads through MiXCR, one entry per CDR3 protein. The table shows 750,000 to 950,000 distinct CDR3 sequences, with under 35% occurring only once. These same data were also listed under a study on T cells of mothers and their children.

Sequenced material: blood. Receptor source: a woman aged 40 to 55 in good health.

The chain recombines TRBV11-1 with TRBJ2-1, with D perhaps given as TRBD1 or TRBD2 (5 bases each). Germline V gene sequence: CDR1 SGHAT, CDR2 FQDESV (reference sequence). Trimming pared 2 bases from V and 6 bases from J, leaving 17 bases between. The CDR3 contains 16 residues. CDR3 sequence: CASSLPPGPPSNEQFF. The CDR3 coding sequence is TGTGCCAGCAGCTTACCCCCGGGACCACCTTCCAATGAGCAGTTCTTC.

V usage is TRBV7-2 and J usage is TRBJ1-4; D perhaps matches TRBD1 (6 bases). CDR1 is SGHTA, CDR2 FQGNSA, per germline. Trimming stripped 1 base from V and 0 bases from J, with 15 bases between. This CDR3 region has 18 residues. CDR3 sequence reads: CASSLGTVSIATNEKLFF. CDR3 nucleotides: TGTGCCAGCAGCTTAGGGACAGTATCTATCGCAACTAATGAAAAACTGTTTTTT.

This clonotype was counted at least ten times. This chain links TRBV28 with TRBJ2-7; D is ambiguous. Per the germline V gene, CDR1 is MDHEN and CDR2 is SYDVKM. Trimming left V 7 bases short and J 0 bases short, with 7 bases between. The CDR3 has 12 amino acids. The CDR3 DNA reads as TGTGCCAGCATGACCCCCTCCTACGAGCAGTACTTC. Amino acids: CASMTPSYEQYF.

Turning to this clonotype: A much larger clonotype is one base distant, so this may be a read error. This rearrangement joins TRBV6-5 to TRBJ1-2; a possible D gene is TRBD1 (6 bases). V gave up 3 bases and J gave up 0 bases, with 17 bases separating them. Germline V lookup: CDR1 MNHEY, CDR2 SVGAGI. The CDR3 totals 17 residues. CDR3 sequence (DNA): TGTGCCAGCAGTTATTTCGCCGGGACAAACACTAACTATGGCTACACCTTC. Translated: CASSYFAGTNTNYGYTF.

The gene calls are TRBV14 and TRBJ2-3, with 7 bases fitting TRBD1. CDR1 and CDR2 (germline): SGHDN, FVKESK. This CDR3 comprises 19 residues. The V segment lost 2 bases and the J segment 3 bases; nucleotides outside the gene matches: 17. CDR3 region: CASSQSKGTRGGLTDTQYF. The CDR3 DNA reads as TGTGCCAGCAGCCAATCGAAAGGGACCCGAGGGGGCCTAACAGATACGCAGTATTTT.

The chain couples TRBV3-1 to TRBJ1-6, with 9 bases fitting TRBD1. Germline CDR1 and CDR2: LGHDT and YNNKEL (reference sequence). The J segment lost 9 bases and the V segment lost 1 base, leaving 4 bases of the junction unmatched. CDR3 length: 15 residues. CDR3 residues: CASSQGDREVSPLHF. In DNA form, the CDR3 reads TGTGCCAGCAGCCAAGGGGACAGGGAGGTTTCACCCCTCCACTTT. Looking up the rest from reference TRBV3-1 and TRBJ1-6 gives the full variable domain: DTAVSQTPKYLVTQMGNDKSIKCEQNLGHDTMYWYKQDSKKFLKIMFSYNNKELIINETVPNRFSPKSPDKAHLNLHINSLELGDSAVYFCASSQGDREVSPLHFGNGTRLTVT.

This clonotype was observed a few times. V and J are TRBV9 and TRBJ2-1; 9 positions match TRBD1. Looked up from germline, CDR1 is SGDLS and CDR2 is YYNGEE. This CDR3 spans 16 amino acids. The V and J ends lost 3 bases and 8 bases, in that order; junction bases with no gene match: 12. The chain's CDR3 is CASSATPGQGVYEQFF. The CDR3 coding sequence is TGTGCCAGCAGCGCGACGCCGGGACAGGGCGTTTATGAGCAGTTCTTC.

This clonotype has just a few counts. The chain has TRBV7-9 and TRBJ1-5, with unresolved D. Per germline, CDR1 SEHNR and CDR2 FQNEAQ (reference sequence). With 2 bases removed from V and 0 bases from J, the gap between germline ends came to 8 bases. CDR3 length: 15 residues. CDR3 in amino acids: CASSLTADSNQPQHF. The CDR3 DNA reads TGTGCCAGCAGCTTAACGGCGGATAGCAATCAGCCCCAGCATTTT.

As for this clonotype: The junction departs from the called germline gene at one end, perhaps through a read error. V gene TRBV7-3 combines with J gene TRBJ2-1; 12 bases fit TRBD2. Germline CDR1 is SGHTA and CDR2 is FQGTGA. The CDR3 is 18 amino acids. CDR3 amino acids: CAGSLTPSGGASYNEQFF. The CDR3 region has the DNA TGTGCCGGCAGCTTAACGCCTAGCGGGGGGGCCAGCTACAATGAGCAGTTCTTC.

This clonotype showed up many times. This sequence joins TRBV6-6 and TRBJ1-2; 7 nucleotides agree with TRBD1. Germline V gene lookup returns CDR1 MNHNY and CDR2 SVGAGI (reference sequence). This CDR3 spans 13 amino acids. Unmatched junction bases numbered 6, after V lost 0 bases and J lost 11 bases. The CDR3: CASSYSGRDSYTF. DNA for the CDR3: TGTGCCAGCAGTTACTCGGGCAGGGACAGTTACACCTTC.

This clonotype occurred a few times. The chain is built from TRBV7-2 and TRBJ2-7; D is undetermined. The CDR3 length is 18 residues. The germline V gene has CDR1 SGHTA and CDR2 FQGNSA. V was pared by 3 bases and J by 2 bases, with 23 bases between. The CDR3 reads CASSFSPAVGSGTYEQYF. The CDR3 nucleotides are TGTGCCAGCAGCTTCAGTCCCGCCGTTGGCAGTGGAACCTACGAGCAGTACTTC.

The J gene is TRBJ1-1, the V gene TRBV5-1, with TRBD1 as a possible D gene (5 bases). Germline CDR1 SGHRS, CDR2 YFSETQ. V gave up 1 base and J gave up 6 bases, with 19 bases separating them. The CDR3 consists of 16 residues. The CDR3 nucleotides read TGCGCCAGCAGCTTGCGAGTAGAAGGGAGGGGCGCTGAAGCTTTCTTT. It encodes CASSLRVEGRGAEAFF. The whole variable domain, remainder taken from reference TRBV5-1 and TRBJ1-1, is KAGVTQTPRYLIKTRGQQVTLSCSPISGHRSVSWYQQTPGQGLQFLFEYFSETQRNKGNFPGRFSGRQFSNSRSEMNVSTLELGDSALYLCASSLRVEGRGAEAFFGQGTRLTVV.

The chain uses TRBV7-8 and TRBJ2-7; possibly TRBD1 for D (6 bases). Looked up from germline, CDR1 is SGHVS and CDR2 is FQNEAQ. The CDR3 extends over 14 amino acids. V lost 5 bases and J lost 1, with 12 bases in between. The chain's CDR3 is CASSIYQGSYEQYF. The CDR3 region has the DNA TGTGCCAGCAGCATCTATCAGGGGTCCTACGAGCAGTACTTC.

The rearrangement uses TRBV6-2 or TRBV6-3 and TRBJ1-5, with no clear D. The ends were cut back, 6 bases at V and 2 bases at J, with 11 bases in the middle. The CDR3 spans 14 residues. The germline gives CDR1 MNHEY, CDR2 SVGEGT. The CDR3 region has the DNA TGTGCCAGCAGCCTCCTGCGTGGCAATCAGCCCCAGCATTTT. As protein: CASSLLRGNQPQHF.

This clonotype appeared a few times. The chain couples TRBV11-3 to TRBJ2-1; no firm D call. Per the germline V gene, CDR1 is SGHNT and CDR2 is YENEEA. Trimming took off 1 base at V and 4 bases at J, with 8 bases between the two ends. This CDR3 has 14 amino acids. CDR3: CASSLGWEYNEQFF. The CDR3 DNA reads as TGTGCCAGCAGCTTAGGATGGGAATACAATGAGCAGTTCTTC.

The rearrangement joins TRBV4-3 to TRBJ2-3; tentatively, D is TRBD1 (7 bases). Between the trimmed V and J ends, which lost 1 base and 2 bases, there was a span of 13 bases. The CDR3 runs 16 residues. Germline values: CDR1 LGHNA, CDR2 YSLEER. Here the CDR3 reads CASSQVAGGPTDTQYF. The DNA of the CDR3 is TGCGCCAGCAGCCAAGTGGCAGGGGGGCCCACAGATACGCAGTATTTT.

A few counts support this clonotype. J is TRBJ1-4 and V is TRBV3-1; no clear D gene. The V gene's germline CDR1 is LGHDT and CDR2 YNNKEL (reference sequence). V was pared by 8 bases and J by 7 bases, with 14 bases between. The length of the CDR3 is 13 residues. CDR3 protein: CASWGGGREKLFF. The DNA of the CDR3 is TGTGCCAGCTGGGGTGGAGGACGTGAAAAACTGTTTTTT.

This clonotype was picked up a small number of times. This chain's CDR3 is CASSLPGPNQPQHF. In nucleotides, the CDR3 is TGTGCCAGCAGTTTACCGGGGCCCAATCAGCCCCAGCATTTT. The chain links TRBV12-3 or TRBV12-4 to TRBJ1-5; TRBD1 is a possible D gene (5 bases). V was cut by 2 bases and J by 3 bases, with 8 bases left in between. This CDR3 contains 14 residues.

The genes are TRBV24-1 and TRBJ2-3, with 10 nucleotides matching TRBD2. The CDR3 has 23 amino acids. The germline V gene encodes CDR1 KGHDR and CDR2 SFDVKD. V shed 1 base, J shed 0 bases, and the junction held 21 bases outside the gene matches. Written as DNA, the CDR3 is TGTGCCACCAGTGATTTTAGGGTCGCAGGGGCTAGCGGGGGTCCCCCTAGCACAGATACGCAGTATTTT. Translated, it gives CATSDFRVAGASGGPPSTDTQYF.

In its sample, this clonotype was seen a few times. The chain has TRBV5-1 and TRBJ1-4, with unresolved D. The CDR3 length is 16 residues. The germline V and J ends were trimmed by 1 base and 0 bases, with 10 bases remaining between them. Germline V gene lookup returns CDR1 SGHRS and CDR2 YFSETQ. This CDR3 is CASSLSSGSTNEKLFF. As DNA, the CDR3 is TGCGCCAGCAGCTTGAGCTCGGGGTCAACTAATGAAAAACTGTTTTTT. Drawing the rest from reference TRBV5-1 and TRBJ1-4, the complete variable domain is KAGVTQTPRYLIKTRGQQVTLSCSPISGHRSVSWYQQTPGQGLQFLFEYFSETQRNKGNFPGRFSGRQFSNSRSEMNVSTLELGDSALYLCASSLSSGSTNEKLFFGSGTQLSVL.

There are many counts of this clonotype. The chain couples TRBV2 to TRBJ2-1, with a tentative D call TRBD2 (7 bases). V lost 3 bases, J lost 7 bases, and 10 bases lay in between. Germline CDR1 SNHLY, CDR2 FYNNEI. The length of the CDR3 is 13 residues. As DNA, the CDR3 is TGTGCCAGCAGTGAGGGGAGGGGGAATGAGCAGTTCTTC. It codes for CASSEGRGNEQFF. Full variable domain (outside the CDR3, taken from reference TRBV2 and TRBJ2-1): EPEVTQTPSHQVTQMGQEVILRCVPISNHLYFYWYRQILGQKVEFLVSFYNNEISEKSEIFDDQFSVERPDGSNFTLKIRSTKLEDSAMYFCASSEGRGNEQFFGPGTRLTVL.

This clonotype was counted at least ten times. The chain combines TRBV6-1 with TRBJ2-4, with D unresolved. CDR1 and CDR2 from the germline V gene are MNHNS and SASEGT. V gave up 0 bases and J gave up 0 bases, with 18 bases separating them. The CDR3 contains 19 residues. CDR3 region: CASSEALSFFTLAKNIQYF. The CDR3 nucleotides read TGTGCCAGCAGTGAAGCGCTCTCCTTCTTTACTTTAGCCAAAAACATTCAGTACTTC.

This chain uses TRBV7-9 with TRBJ1-2; D may be TRBD1 (5 bases). The CDR3 length is 13 residues. Trimming took off 5 bases at V and 4 bases at J, with 11 bases between the two ends. Germline V gives CDR1 SEHNR, CDR2 FQNEAQ (reference sequence). The CDR3 bases are TGTGCCAGCAGCCTGACAGAGATCTATGGCTACACCTTC. Its protein product is CASSLTEIYGYTF.

There are many counts of this clonotype. CDR3 loop: CASSLTQQRTSTDTQYF. The CDR3 DNA reads TGTGCCAGCAGCTTAACCCAACAGCGAACTAGCACAGATACGCAGTATTTT. V and J are TRBV7-3 and TRBJ2-3; no reliable D call. The CDR3 extends over 17 amino acids. The germline V and J ends were trimmed by 0 bases and 0 bases, with 13 bases remaining between them. Per germline, CDR1 SGHTA and CDR2 FQGTGA.

This clonotype was seen ten or more times. This chain links TRBV10-3 with TRBJ2-7, with D uncertain. Germline V gene sequence: CDR1 ENHRY, CDR2 SYGVKD. Trimming removed 0 bases at V and 0 bases at J, with 6 bases between. The length of the CDR3 is 14 residues. The CDR3 coding sequence is TGTGCCATCAGTGAGTCGGGAAGCTCCTACGAGCAGTACTTC. Its translation is CAISESGSSYEQYF.

A note on this clonotype: One junction end disagrees with the germline gene, perhaps due to a read error. V is TRBV27 and J is TRBJ2-4; no definite D call. The CDR3 sequence is 16 residues long. Per germline, CDR1 MNHEY and CDR2 SMNVEV (reference sequence). The CDR3 loop is CASSFSVFLAKNIQYF. CDR3 in DNA: TGTGCCAGCAGTTTCTCAGTCTTCTTAGCCAAAAACATTCAGTACTTT.

V and J are TRBV7-6 and TRBJ2-1; D may be TRBD2 (6 bases). The CDR3 runs to 16 residues. CDR1 SGHVS and CDR2 FNYEAQ come from the germline V gene. V gave up 5 bases and J gave up 7 bases, with 21 bases separating them. For the CDR3, the DNA is TGTGCCAGCAGCGTCCGGACTACCCGCTCCTCTAATGAGCAGTTCTTC. Translated: CASSVRTTRSSNEQFF.

The V gene is TRBV10-3, the J gene TRBJ2-7, with D unclear. Trimming shortened V by 4 bases and J by 2 bases, and 15 bases separated the two germline ends. CDR1 and CDR2 (germline): ENHRY, SYGVKD. The CDR3 covers 15 residues. In DNA, the CDR3 is TGTGCCATCAGTGTACCCAGGTGGAGAACCTACGAGCAGTACTTC. Its translation is CAISVPRWRTYEQYF.

A few counts support this clonotype. V usage is TRBV7-2 and J usage is TRBJ2-5; no clear D. Germline V gene data show CDR1 as SGHTA and CDR2 as FQGNSA. Trimming removed 2 bases at V and 0 bases at J, with 4 bases between. CDR3 size: 13 residues. Written as DNA, the CDR3 is TGTGCCAGCAGCTTATCCGACCAAGAGACCCAGTACTTC. This encodes CASSLSDQETQYF. Together with reference TRBV7-2 and TRBJ2-5, the CDR3 gives the full variable domain: GAGVSQSPSNKVTEKGKDVELRCDPISGHTALYWYRQSLGQGLEFLIYFQGNSAPDKSGLPSDRFSAERTGGSVSTLTIQRTQQEDSAVYLCASSLSDQETQYFGPGTRLLVL.

There are many counts of this clonotype. The V gene is TRBV10-3, the J gene TRBJ2-7; tentative D call: TRBD1 (5 bases). Trimming removed 4 bases at V and 0 bases at J, with 13 bases between. This CDR3 comprises 15 residues. In germline, CDR1 is ENHRY, CDR2 SYGVKD. The CDR3 DNA reads as TGTGCCATCAGTGCACAGGCAGGACCCTCCTACGAGCAGTACTTC. Its protein is CAISAQAGPSYEQYF.

This clonotype came up a few times. This chain links TRBV27 with TRBJ2-7; 7 bases line up with TRBD1. This CDR3 has 12 residues. The junction had 3 bases not matched to a gene; V was cut back by 4 bases and J by 6 bases. CDR1 is MNHEY and CDR2 is SMNVEV in the germline V gene (reference sequence). The CDR3, as DNA: TGTGCCAGCAGTTCCCGGACAGGCGAGCAGTACTTC. Amino acid sequence: CASSSRTGEQYF.

Turning to this clonotype: A read error is possible here, since a much larger clone lies one base away. The genes are TRBV12-3 or TRBV12-4 and TRBJ1-5, with D unresolved. The CDR3 covers 13 residues. The CDR3 region is CASSWGSNQPRHF. The CDR3 region has the DNA TGTGCCAGCAGCTGGGGTTCCAATCAGCCCCGGCATTTT.